These 26 T cell receptor beta chains were sequenced from one sample in a study of a mutant IDH1 vaccine in newly diagnosed glioma. TCRdb's copy holds only in-frame clones and misses some; the assay was immunoSEQ multiplex PCR. This sample has tens of thousands of clones, with about nine tenths found just once. Time point meaning: baseline, week 1 (first vaccination visit). As to treatment: pre-vaccination baseline after standard-of-care therapy. This sample comprised PBMCs, obtained from a glioma patient treated with radiotherapy, temozolomide or both. All receptors derive from a middle-aged man with glioma.

The CDR3 sequence: CASSFGLAGNTGELFF. The CDR3 bases are TGTGCCAGCAGTTTCGGACTAGCGGGGAACACCGGGGAGCTGTTTTTT. The chain employs TRBV27 and TRBJ2-2; 11 positions agree with TRBD2. V gave up 3 bases and J gave up 1 base; unmatched junction bases: 1. Germline V gene sequence: CDR1 MNHEY, CDR2 SMNVEV (reference sequence). The length of the CDR3 is 16 residues.

V and J are TRBV9 and TRBJ2-3, with 9 bases lining up with TRBD2. The CDR3 spans 15 residues. The J segment lost 4 bases and the V segment lost 1 base, leaving 4 bases of the junction unmatched. CDR1 and CDR2 from the germline V gene are SGDLS and YYNGEE. The CDR3 is CASSVIAGVADTQYF. As DNA, the CDR3 is TGTGCCAGCAGCGTAATAGCGGGAGTAGCAGATACGCAGTATTTT.

This chain links TRBV7-3 with TRBJ2-1, with D possibly TRBD2 on 5 matching bases. Germline CDR1 SGHTA, CDR2 FQGTGA. The CDR3 is 14 residues long. The ends were cut back, 4 bases at V and 1 base at J, with 8 bases in the middle. CDR3 residues: CASSWGVSYNEQFF. The CDR3, as DNA: TGTGCCAGCAGCTGGGGAGTTTCCTACAATGAGCAGTTCTTC.

This clone was seen only a few times. This chain links TRBV4-1 with TRBJ2-3; possibly TRBD2 for D (5 bases). CDR1 MGHRA and CDR2 YSYEKL come from the germline V gene. CDR3 length: 15 residues. The V end was cut by 1 base, the J end by 1 base, with 9 bases between. CDR3: CASSQGLPRTDTQYF. The CDR3 DNA follows: TGCGCCAGCAGCCAAGGACTACCCCGCACAGATACGCAGTATTTT.

V gene TRBV5-1 combines with J gene TRBJ2-1; TRBD2 agrees at 10 bases. Germline V gene data show CDR1 as SGHRS and CDR2 as YFSETQ. V lost 0 bases, J lost 6 bases, and 6 bases stayed unmatched. The CDR3 length is 16 residues. CDR3 in amino acids: CASSLDPGLATNEQFF. CDR3 DNA: TGCGCCAGCAGCTTGGATCCGGGACTAGCGACCAATGAGCAGTTCTTC.

This chain joins TRBV29-1 and TRBJ2-1; perhaps TRBD2 as D (7 bases). Trimming cost V 6 bases and J 7 bases, with 13 bases left between them. The V gene's germline CDR1 is SQVTM and CDR2 ANQGSEA. The CDR3 consists of 12 residues. This CDR3 reads CSVGGLINEQFF. The CDR3 DNA follows: TGCAGCGTCGGGGGGCTTATTAATGAGCAGTTCTTC.

J is TRBJ1-1 and V is TRBV7-9; TRBD1 aligns across 7 bases. The J segment lost 1 base and the V segment lost 8 bases, leaving 10 bases of the junction unmatched. The CDR3 consists of 15 residues. Germline V lookup: CDR1 SEHNR, CDR2 FQNEAQ (reference sequence). The CDR3 is CASARDNRGNTEAFF. In DNA form, the CDR3 reads TGTGCCAGCGCACGTGACAACAGGGGGAACACTGAAGCTTTCTTT.

This clone appeared a single time. V and J are TRBV15 and TRBJ2-5, with TRBD1 matching 7 bases. Germline CDR1 LNHNV, CDR2 YYDKDF (reference sequence). The CDR3 has 15 amino acids. Trimming cost V 5 bases and J 4 bases; bases outside gene matches: 10. For the CDR3, the DNA is TGTGCCACCAGCGCCCGGGACAGTGCTTCAGAGACCCAGTACTTC. Translation: CATSARDSASETQYF.

This clone was observed once. The V gene is TRBV7-8, the J gene TRBJ2-2; D is ambiguous. The germline CDR1 and CDR2 sequences are SGHVS and FQNEAQ. The V end lost 5 bases, the J end lost 4 bases, and 14 bases lay between the germline ends. The CDR3 runs 15 residues. In DNA, the CDR3 is TGTGCCAGCAGCCACGCATCGGAAGTCACCGGGGAGCTGTTTTTT. Its protein is CASSHASEVTGELFF. The full variable domain, its missing parts supplied by reference TRBV7-8 and TRBJ2-2, is GAGVSQSPRYKVAKRGQDVALRCDPISGHVSLFWYQQALGQGPEFLTYFQNEAQLDKSGLPSDRFFAERPEGSVSTLKIQRTQQEDSAVYLCASSHASEVTGELFFGEGSRLTVL.

The rearrangement links TRBV5-1 to TRBJ1-1; a weak D match, TRBD1 (5 bases). The CDR3 sequence is 16 residues long. The V end lost 4 bases, the J end lost 1 base, and 17 bases lay between the germline ends. Germline V gene data show CDR1 as SGHRS and CDR2 as YFSETQ. The CDR3 here is CASSPVERGGNTEAFF. The DNA for the CDR3 is TGCGCCAGCAGCCCGGTCGAGCGCGGGGGGAACACTGAAGCTTTCTTT. The complete variable domain, with remaining parts taken from reference TRBV5-1 and TRBJ1-1, reads KAGVTQTPRYLIKTRGQQVTLSCSPISGHRSVSWYQQTPGQGLQFLFEYFSETQRNKGNFPGRFSGRQFSNSRSEMNVSTLELGDSALYLCASSPVERGGNTEAFFGQGTRLTVV.

V and J are TRBV28 and TRBJ2-7; 8 bases line up with TRBD2. CDR1 and CDR2 (germline): MDHEN, SYDVKM. V trimming: 4 bases; J trimming: 6 bases; junction bases outside the gene matches: 8. The CDR3 is made up of 14 amino acids. DNA of the CDR3: TGTGCCAGCAGTTCGCCCCCCACTAGCGGCGAGCAGTACTTC. Translated, it gives CASSSPPTSGEQYF.

This CDR3 reads CASKEVGLTTGELFF. CDR3 sequence (DNA): TGCGCCAGCAAGGAAGTTGGGCTAACCACCGGGGAGCTGTTTTTT. The J gene is TRBJ2-2, the V gene TRBV4-1, with no clear D. There are 15 residues in the CDR3. Germline loops: CDR1 MGHRA, CDR2 YSYEKL. The germline V and J ends were trimmed by 7 bases and 4 bases, with 16 bases remaining between them.

The chain uses TRBV6-5 and TRBJ2-7, with 7 bases matching TRBD2. Trimming at V came to 2 bases and at J to 3 bases, leaving 7 bases not matched to a gene. Germline V lookup: CDR1 MNHEY, CDR2 SVGAGI. There are 15 residues in the CDR3. For the CDR3, the DNA is TGTGCCAGCAGTTACCGAAGGACGGGAGGCTACGAGCAGTACTTC. This translates into CASSYRRTGGYEQYF.

The chain employs TRBV19 and TRBJ1-2; a possible D gene is TRBD1 (5 bases). In germline, CDR1 is LNHDA, CDR2 SQIVND (reference sequence). Trimming shortened V by 4 bases and J by 6 bases, and 12 bases separated the two germline ends. There are 13 residues in the CDR3. The CDR3 loop is CASSRGRTNGYTF. CDR3 in DNA: TGTGCCAGTAGTAGGGGGAGAACTAATGGCTACACCTTC. Using reference TRBV19 and TRBJ1-2 for the parts outside the CDR3, the full variable domain is DGGITQSPKYLFRKEGQNVTLSCEQNLNHDAMYWYRQDPGQGLRLIYYSQIVNDFQKGDIAEGYSVSREKKESFPLTVTSAQKNPTAFYLCASSRGRTNGYTFGSGTRLTVV.

The chain recombines TRBV10-1 with TRBJ2-5, with 7 positions matching TRBD2. Germline lookup yields CDR1 WNHNN and CDR2 SYGVQD (reference sequence). CDR3 size: 13 residues. J lost 1 base, V lost 7 bases, and 3 bases had no gene match. CDR3 in amino acids: CASTSGGQETQYF. CDR3 in DNA: TGCGCCAGCACCTCGGGAGGCCAAGAGACCCAGTACTTC.

The rearrangement joins TRBV6-5 to TRBJ1-4; 8 bases fit TRBD1. The germline V gene encodes CDR1 MNHEY and CDR2 SVGAGI. V shed 6 bases and J 10 bases; nucleotides not matched to a gene: 10. The CDR3 loop spans 14 amino acids. CDR3 in DNA: TGTGCCAGCAGCAGGACAGGGCCCTCTCTAAAACTGTTTTTT. Its translation is CASSRTGPSLKLFF.

This chain connects TRBV6-1 to TRBJ2-7, with no clear D. From germline, CDR1 is MNHNS and CDR2 SASEGT. The CDR3 is made up of 11 amino acids. Trimming stripped 6 bases from V and 5 bases from J, with 8 bases between. CDR3 in DNA: TGTGCCAGCAGGAACTGGGACGAGCAGTACTTC. Encoded protein: CASRNWDEQYF.

J is TRBJ2-6 and V is TRBV7-9; D is uncertain. Trimming removed 5 bases at V and 0 bases at J, with 5 bases between. Germline loops: CDR1 SEHNR, CDR2 FQNEAQ (reference sequence). This CDR3 is built from 14 residues. The CDR3 region has the DNA TGTGCCAGCAGCCCAGTCTCTGGGGCCAACGTCCTGACTTTC. Its translation is CASSPVSGANVLTF. The full variable domain, rest sourced from reference TRBV7-9 and TRBJ2-6, is DTGVSQNPRHKITKRGQNVTFRCDPISEHNRLYWYRQTLGQGPEFLTYFQNEAQLEKSRLLSDRFSAERPKGSFSTLEIQRTEQGDSAMYLCASSPVSGANVLTFGAGSRLTVL.

The chain links TRBV5-8 to TRBJ1-1; 7 bases agree with TRBD1. V lost 2 bases, J lost 5 bases, and 9 bases stayed unmatched. CDR3 length: 15 amino acids. In germline, CDR1 is SGHTS, CDR2 YDEGEE. CDR3 protein: CASSFSRQGWTEAFF. CDR3 bases: TGTGCCAGCAGCTTTAGCAGACAGGGTTGGACTGAAGCTTTCTTT. Based on the CDR3 plus reference TRBV5-8 and TRBJ1-1, the full variable domain is EAGVTQSPTHLIKTRGQQATLRCSPISGHTSVYWYQQALGLGLQFLLWYDEGEERNRGNFPPRFSGRQFPNYSSELNVNALELEDSALYLCASSFSRQGWTEAFFGQGTRLTVV.

V gene TRBV6-6 combines with J gene TRBJ2-6; D not certain. Germline loops: CDR1 MNHNY, CDR2 SVGAGI (reference sequence). Trimming pared 0 bases from V and 0 bases from J, leaving 6 bases between. The CDR3 covers 16 residues. The CDR3 spells CASSYSRLSGANVLTF. DNA for the CDR3: TGTGCCAGCAGTTACTCGCGGCTCTCTGGGGCCAACGTCCTGACTTTC.

The gene calls are TRBV18 and TRBJ1-1; 12 positions agree with TRBD1. J gave up 5 bases and V 3 bases, and 4 bases lay outside the gene matches. This CDR3 comprises 15 residues. Per the germline V gene, CDR1 is KGHSH and CDR2 is LQKENI. In DNA, the CDR3 is TGTGCCAGCTCACCGGGACAGGGGGCGCGGACTGAAGCTTTCTTT. Protein product: CASSPGQGARTEAFF.

This chain links TRBV5-1 with TRBJ1-4, with D possibly matching TRBD1 (5 bases). This CDR3 has 15 amino acids. Deletions cut 0 bases from V and 6 bases from J, with 12 bases between. Germline CDR1 reads SGHRS; CDR2 reads YFSETQ. This chain's CDR3 is CASSLAPGSDEKLFF. In nucleotides, the CDR3 is TGCGCCAGCAGCTTGGCACCAGGGTCGGATGAAAAACTGTTTTTT.

The chain has TRBV27 and TRBJ2-6; D gene uncertain. The CDR3 totals 13 residues. V lost 4 bases and J 4 bases, leaving 5 bases between the germline ends. CDR1 is MNHEY, CDR2 SMNVEV, per germline (reference sequence). The CDR3 reads CASSSLGANVLTF. Written as DNA, the CDR3 is TGTGCCAGCAGTTCCCTCGGGGCCAACGTCCTGACTTTC. Variable domain in full (rest from reference TRBV27 and TRBJ2-6): EAQVTQNPRYLITVTGKKLTVTCSQNMNHEYMSWYRQDPGLGLRQIYYSMNVEVTDKGDVPEGYKVSRKEKRNFPLILESPSPNQTSLYFCASSSLGANVLTFGAGSRLTVL.

CDR3 protein: CASSSVTGGPYEQYF. The CDR3 coding sequence is TGTGCCAGCAGCTCCGTGACAGGGGGGCCCTACGAGCAGTACTTC. The chain recombines TRBV7-2 with TRBJ2-7; 9 positions match TRBD1. Germline V gives CDR1 SGHTA, CDR2 FQGNSA. The V and J ends lost 4 bases and 2 bases, in that order; junction bases with no gene match: 6. This CDR3 region has 15 residues.

This clone has a handful of counts. The CDR3 DNA reads as TGCGCCAGCAGATGGGGGAGCTACAAATACAATGAGCAGTTCTTC. As protein: CASRWGSYKYNEQFF. The chain has TRBV5-1 and TRBJ2-1, with D perhaps given as TRBD1 or TRBD2 (5 bases each). Per the germline V gene, CDR1 is SGHRS and CDR2 is YFSETQ. V lost 5 bases to trimming and J lost 4 bases, with 16 bases between them. The CDR3 runs 15 residues.

This chain links TRBV25-1 with TRBJ1-4; 10 nucleotides match TRBD1. The junction had 10 bases not matched to a gene; V was cut back by 6 bases and J by 0 bases. CDR3 length: 18 amino acids. Germline CDR1 is MGHDK and CDR2 is SYGVNS. CDR3 nucleotides: TGTGCCAGCAGCGGGTGGGACAGGGGACCTGCAACTAATGAAAAACTGTTTTTT. This gives the protein CASSGWDRGPATNEKLFF.